Reported below is one TCR beta chain. This sample was included in a study of T cell changes during pregnancy in multiple sclerosis. Germline assignment: CDR1 SGHTA and CDR2 FQGNSA. V was trimmed by 1 base and J by 4 bases, leaving 13 bases between them. The CDR3 loop spans 15 amino acids. The assay was immunoSEQ multiplex PCR, and TCRdb's table has in-frame clones only and misses some. The sample shows approximately 69,000 clones, about 94% of them seen only once. The TCR originated in a female donor with multiple sclerosis, enrolled in a pregnancy study. The chain links TRBV7-2 to TRBJ1-2, with D possibly matching TRBD1 (5 bases). Specimen: peripheral blood, collected in the third trimester of pregnancy. As DNA, the CDR3 is TGTGCCAGCAGCTTAGAGACAGCCGATACCTATGGCTACACCTTC. Amino acids: CASSLETADTYGYTF.